These T cell receptor beta chains were read from a single sample in a study of blood T cell repertoires in COVID-19. Data came from immunoSEQ multiplex PCR; TCRdb stores just in-frame clones and leaves some out. There are about 49,000 clones in the sample; about 88% occur only once, and about 5% lies in the top ten. Sequences were obtained from peripheral blood. The source of these receptors is a man between 40 and 49 years old with active COVID-19. The CDR3 runs from the conserved cysteine through the conserved F or W. A D gene is named only where the DNA matches it firmly. Clone size is shown for a subset of rows, as once, few, many or a class of expanded clone.

cdr3_nt cdr3_aa j_call d_call v_call clone_size
TGTGCCAGTAGTATAGGTCAGGGGTTTACTGAAGCTTTCTTT CASSIGQGFTEAFF TRBJ1-1 - TRBV19 -
TGTGCCAGCACTCCGGGAGGGATGGGGGGCTACACCTTC CASTPGGMGGYTF TRBJ1-2 - TRBV3-1/TRBV3-2 -
TGCGCCAGCAGCCAAGACGGAGGAGCCTATGGCTACACCTTC CASSQDGGAYGYTF TRBJ1-2 - TRBV4-1 -
TGTGCCAGCAGTCTTCAGGGGCGGTATGGCTACACCTTC CASSLQGRYGYTF TRBJ1-2 - TRBV2 -
TGTGCCAGTAGTCTCCCGGACTACTCTGGGGCCAACGTCCTGACTTTC CASSLPDYSGANVLTF TRBJ2-6 - TRBV19 -
TGTGCCAGCAGTTTAACAGGACAGGGGGAGTACTATGGCTACACCTTC CASSLTGQGEYYGYTF TRBJ1-2 TRBD1 TRBV27 -
TGTGCCAGCAGCTGGGGGACTAGCGGGAGGGCTGCAGATACGCAGTATTTT CASSWGTSGRAADTQYF TRBJ2-3 TRBD2 TRBV5-4 few
TGTGCCTGGAGTGTACCCCGGGACGGGGGCTACGAGCAGTACTTC CAWSVPRDGGYEQYF TRBJ2-7 - TRBV30 -
TGTGCCAGCAGTCGAACAGGGGGACACACCGGGGAGCTGTTTTTT CASSRTGGHTGELFF TRBJ2-2 TRBD1 TRBV6-5 -
TGTGCCAGCAGCACCGCTAGCGGTGGGACCCAGTACTTC CASSTASGGTQYF TRBJ2-5 TRBD2 TRBV11-2 -